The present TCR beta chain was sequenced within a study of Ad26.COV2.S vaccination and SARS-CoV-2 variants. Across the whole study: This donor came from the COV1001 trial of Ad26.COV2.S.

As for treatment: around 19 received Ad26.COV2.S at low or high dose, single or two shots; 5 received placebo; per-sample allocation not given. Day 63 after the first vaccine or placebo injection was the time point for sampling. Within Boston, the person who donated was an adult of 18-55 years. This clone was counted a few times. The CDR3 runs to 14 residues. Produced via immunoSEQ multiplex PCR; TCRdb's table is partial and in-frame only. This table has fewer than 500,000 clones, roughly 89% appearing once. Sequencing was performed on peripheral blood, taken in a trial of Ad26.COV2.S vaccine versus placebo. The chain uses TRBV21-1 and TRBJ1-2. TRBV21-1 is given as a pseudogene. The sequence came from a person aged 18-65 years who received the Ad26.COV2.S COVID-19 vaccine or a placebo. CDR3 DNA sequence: TGTGCCAGCAGCACTCAGGGAGTTTCGGGTGGCTACACCTTC. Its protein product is CASSTQGVSGGYTF.